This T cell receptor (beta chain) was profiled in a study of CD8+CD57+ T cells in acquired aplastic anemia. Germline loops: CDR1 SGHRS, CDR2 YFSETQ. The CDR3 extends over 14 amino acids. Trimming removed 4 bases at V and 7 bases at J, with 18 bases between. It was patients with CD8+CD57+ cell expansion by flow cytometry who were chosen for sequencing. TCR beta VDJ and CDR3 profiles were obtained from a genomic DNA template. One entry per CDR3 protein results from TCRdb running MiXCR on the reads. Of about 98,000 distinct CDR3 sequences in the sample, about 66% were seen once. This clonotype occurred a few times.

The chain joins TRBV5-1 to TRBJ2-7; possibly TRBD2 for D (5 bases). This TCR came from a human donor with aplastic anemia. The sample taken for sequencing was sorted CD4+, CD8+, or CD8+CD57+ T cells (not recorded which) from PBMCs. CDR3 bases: TGCGCCAGCAGCGGACTCGACCTACCAGATGAGCAGTACTTC. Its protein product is CASSGLDLPDEQYF.